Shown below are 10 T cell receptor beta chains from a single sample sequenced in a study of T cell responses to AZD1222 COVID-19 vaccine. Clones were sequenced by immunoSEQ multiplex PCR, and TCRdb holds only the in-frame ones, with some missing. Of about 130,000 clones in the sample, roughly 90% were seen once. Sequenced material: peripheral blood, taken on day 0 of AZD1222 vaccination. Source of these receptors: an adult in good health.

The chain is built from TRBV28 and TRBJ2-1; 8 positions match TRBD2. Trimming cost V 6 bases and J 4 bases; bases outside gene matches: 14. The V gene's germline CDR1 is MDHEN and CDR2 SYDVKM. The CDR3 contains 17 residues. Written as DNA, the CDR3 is TGTGCCAGCAGCATGGGGGGTAGCGGGGCCCGGTACAATGAGCAGTTCTTC. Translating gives CASSMGGSGARYNEQFF.

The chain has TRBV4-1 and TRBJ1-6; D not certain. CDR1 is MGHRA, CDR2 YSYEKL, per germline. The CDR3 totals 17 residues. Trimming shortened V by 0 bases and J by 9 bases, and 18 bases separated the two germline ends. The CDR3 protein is CASSQDSSSGWTSPLHF. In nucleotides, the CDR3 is TGCGCCAGCAGCCAAGATAGTTCGTCAGGCTGGACTTCACCCCTCCACTTT.

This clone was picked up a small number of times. CDR3 bases: TGTGCCAGCAGCTTAGTCCAGGACTATGGCTACACCTTC. It encodes CASSLVQDYGYTF. This rearrangement joins TRBV7-2 to TRBJ1-2; D unresolved. Looked up from germline, CDR1 is SGHTA and CDR2 is FQGNSA. V was cut by 1 base and J by 3 bases, with 6 bases left in between. The CDR3 is made up of 13 amino acids. Looking up the rest from reference TRBV7-2 and TRBJ1-2 gives the full variable domain: GAGVSQSPSNKVTEKGKDVELRCDPISGHTALYWYRQSLGQGLEFLIYFQGNSAPDKSGLPSDRFSAERTGGSVSTLTIQRTQQEDSAVYLCASSLVQDYGYTFGSGTRLTVV.

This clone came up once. CDR3: CASNRDGGHLGETQYF. The CDR3 DNA follows: TGTGCCAGCAACCGGGACGGGGGTCACCTCGGAGAGACCCAGTACTTC. The rearrangement uses TRBV28 and TRBJ2-5, with D possibly being TRBD2 (6 bases). V was clipped by 7 bases and J by 4 bases, with 22 bases between them. Germline assignment: CDR1 MDHEN and CDR2 SYDVKM. This CDR3 comprises 16 residues.

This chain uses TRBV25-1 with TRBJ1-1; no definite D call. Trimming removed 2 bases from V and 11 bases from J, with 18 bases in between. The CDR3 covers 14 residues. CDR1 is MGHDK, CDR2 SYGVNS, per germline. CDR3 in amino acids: CASSEEMVAARAFF. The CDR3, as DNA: TGTGCCAGCAGTGAAGAAATGGTGGCAGCACGGGCTTTCTTT. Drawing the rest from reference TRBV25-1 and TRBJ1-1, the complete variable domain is EADIYQTPRYLVIGTGKKITLECSQTMGHDKMYWYQQDPGMELHLIHYSYGVNSTEKGDLSSESTVSRIRTEHFPLTLESARPSHTSQYLCASSEEMVAARAFFGQGTRLTVV.

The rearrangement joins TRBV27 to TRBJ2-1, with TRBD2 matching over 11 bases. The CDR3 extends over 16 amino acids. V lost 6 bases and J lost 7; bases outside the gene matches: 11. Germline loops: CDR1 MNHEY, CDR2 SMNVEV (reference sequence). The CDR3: CASRPRGTSGTNEQFF. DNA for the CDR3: TGTGCCAGCAGACCCCGTGGGACTAGCGGTACTAATGAGCAGTTCTTC.

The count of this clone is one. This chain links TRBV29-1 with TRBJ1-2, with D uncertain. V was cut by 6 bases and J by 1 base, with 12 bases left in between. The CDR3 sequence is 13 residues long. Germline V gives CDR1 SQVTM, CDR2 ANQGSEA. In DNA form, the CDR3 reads TGCAGCGTCCCCCTTGGGGTTAACTATGGCTACACCTTC. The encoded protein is CSVPLGVNYGYTF.

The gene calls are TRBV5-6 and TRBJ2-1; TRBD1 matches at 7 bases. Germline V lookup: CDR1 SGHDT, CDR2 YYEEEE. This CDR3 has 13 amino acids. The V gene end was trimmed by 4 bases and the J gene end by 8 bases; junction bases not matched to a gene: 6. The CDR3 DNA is TGTGCCAGCAGCGCTCTCAGGGGGTATGAGCAGTTCTTC. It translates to CASSALRGYEQFF.

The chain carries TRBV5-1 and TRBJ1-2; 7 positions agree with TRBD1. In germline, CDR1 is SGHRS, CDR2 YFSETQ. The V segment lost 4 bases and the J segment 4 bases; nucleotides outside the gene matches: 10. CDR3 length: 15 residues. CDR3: CASSQGPGQSYGYTF. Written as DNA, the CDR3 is TGCGCCAGCAGCCAGGGCCCGGGACAGAGCTATGGCTACACCTTC.

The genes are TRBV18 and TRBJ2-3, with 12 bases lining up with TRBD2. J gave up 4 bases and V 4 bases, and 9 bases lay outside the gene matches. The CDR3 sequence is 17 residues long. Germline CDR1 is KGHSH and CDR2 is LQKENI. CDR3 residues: CASSRRSTSGSADTQYF. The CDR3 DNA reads TGTGCCAGCTCACGACGTTCGACTAGCGGGAGCGCAGATACGCAGTATTTT.